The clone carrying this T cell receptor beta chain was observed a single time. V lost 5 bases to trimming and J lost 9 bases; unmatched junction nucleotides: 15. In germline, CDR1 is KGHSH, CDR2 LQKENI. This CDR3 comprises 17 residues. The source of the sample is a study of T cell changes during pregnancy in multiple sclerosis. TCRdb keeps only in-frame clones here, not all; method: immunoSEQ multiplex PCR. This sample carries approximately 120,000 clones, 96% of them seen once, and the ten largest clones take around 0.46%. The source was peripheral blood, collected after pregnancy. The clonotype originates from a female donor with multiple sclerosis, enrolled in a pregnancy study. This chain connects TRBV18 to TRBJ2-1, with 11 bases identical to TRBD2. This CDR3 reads CASSAIGTSGTMGEQFF. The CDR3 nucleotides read TGTGCCAGCTCAGCCATCGGGACTAGCGGAACTATGGGTGAGCAGTTCTTC.